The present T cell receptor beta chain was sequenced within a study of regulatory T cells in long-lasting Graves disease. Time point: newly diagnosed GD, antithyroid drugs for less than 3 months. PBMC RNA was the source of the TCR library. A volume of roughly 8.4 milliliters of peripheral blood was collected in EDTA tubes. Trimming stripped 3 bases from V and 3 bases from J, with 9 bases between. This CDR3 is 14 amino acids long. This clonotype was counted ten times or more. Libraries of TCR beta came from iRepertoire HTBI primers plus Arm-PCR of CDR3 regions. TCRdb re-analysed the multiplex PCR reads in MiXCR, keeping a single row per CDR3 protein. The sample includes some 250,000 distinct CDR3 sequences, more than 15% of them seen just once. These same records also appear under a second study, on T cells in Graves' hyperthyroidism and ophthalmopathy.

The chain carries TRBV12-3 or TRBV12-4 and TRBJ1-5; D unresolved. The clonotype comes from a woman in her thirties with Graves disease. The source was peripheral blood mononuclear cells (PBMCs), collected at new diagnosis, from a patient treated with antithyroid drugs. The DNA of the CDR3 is TGTGCCAGCAGTTTGGTAGCTTACAATCAGCCCCAGCATTTT. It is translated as CASSLVAYNQPQHF.